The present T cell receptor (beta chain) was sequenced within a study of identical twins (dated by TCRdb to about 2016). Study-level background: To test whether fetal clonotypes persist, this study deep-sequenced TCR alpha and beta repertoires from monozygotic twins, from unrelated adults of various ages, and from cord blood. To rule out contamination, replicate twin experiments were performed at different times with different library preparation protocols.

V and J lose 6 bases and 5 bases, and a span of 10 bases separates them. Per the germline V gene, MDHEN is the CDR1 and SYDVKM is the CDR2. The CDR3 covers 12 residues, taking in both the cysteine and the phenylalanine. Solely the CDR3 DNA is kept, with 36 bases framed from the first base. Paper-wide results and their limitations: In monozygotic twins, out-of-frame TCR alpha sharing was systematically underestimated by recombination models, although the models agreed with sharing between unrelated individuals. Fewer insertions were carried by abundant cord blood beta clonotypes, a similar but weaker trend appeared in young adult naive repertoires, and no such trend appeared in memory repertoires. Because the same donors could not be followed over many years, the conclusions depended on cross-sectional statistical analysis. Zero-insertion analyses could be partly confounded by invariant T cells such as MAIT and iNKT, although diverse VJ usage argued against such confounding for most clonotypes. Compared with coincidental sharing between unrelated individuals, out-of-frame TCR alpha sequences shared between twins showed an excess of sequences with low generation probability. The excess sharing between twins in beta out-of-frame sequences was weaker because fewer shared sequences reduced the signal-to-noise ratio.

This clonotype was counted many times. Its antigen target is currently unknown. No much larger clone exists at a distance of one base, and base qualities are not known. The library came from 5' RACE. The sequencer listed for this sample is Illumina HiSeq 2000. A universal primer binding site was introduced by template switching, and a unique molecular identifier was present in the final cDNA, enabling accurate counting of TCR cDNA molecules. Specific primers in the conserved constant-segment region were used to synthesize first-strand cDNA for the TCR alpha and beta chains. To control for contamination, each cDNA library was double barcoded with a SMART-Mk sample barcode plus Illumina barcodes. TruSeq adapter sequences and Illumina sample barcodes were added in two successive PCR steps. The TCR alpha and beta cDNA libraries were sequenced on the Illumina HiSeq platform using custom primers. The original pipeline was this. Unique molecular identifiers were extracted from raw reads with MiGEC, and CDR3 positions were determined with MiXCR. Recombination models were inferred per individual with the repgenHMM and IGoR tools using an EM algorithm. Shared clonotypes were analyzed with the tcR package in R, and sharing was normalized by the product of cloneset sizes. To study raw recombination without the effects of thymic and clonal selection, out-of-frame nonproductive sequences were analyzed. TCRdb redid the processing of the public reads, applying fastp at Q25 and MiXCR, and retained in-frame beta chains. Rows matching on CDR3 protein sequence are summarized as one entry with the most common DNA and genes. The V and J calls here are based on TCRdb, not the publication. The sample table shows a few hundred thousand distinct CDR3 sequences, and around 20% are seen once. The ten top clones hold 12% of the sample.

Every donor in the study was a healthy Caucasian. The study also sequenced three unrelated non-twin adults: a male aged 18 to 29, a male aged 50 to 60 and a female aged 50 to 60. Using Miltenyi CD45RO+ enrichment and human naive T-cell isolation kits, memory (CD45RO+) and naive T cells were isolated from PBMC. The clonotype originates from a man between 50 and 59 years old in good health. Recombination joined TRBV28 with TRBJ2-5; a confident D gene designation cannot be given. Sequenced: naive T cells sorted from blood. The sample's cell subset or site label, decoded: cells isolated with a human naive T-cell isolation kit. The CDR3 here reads CASRGLRETQYF. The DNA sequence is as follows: TGTGCCAGCAGGGGCCTTCGGGAGACCCAGTACTTC. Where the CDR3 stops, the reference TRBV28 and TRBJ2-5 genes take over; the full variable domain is DVKVTQSSRYLVKRTGEKVFLECVQDMDHENMFWYRQDPGLGLRLIYFSYDVKMKEKGDIPEGYSVSREKKERFSLILESASTNQTSMYLCASRGLRETQYFGPGTRLLVL.